This TCR beta chain appears in the sequencing data of a study of T cell responses to AZD1222 COVID-19 vaccine. Study information: Pooled samples include second doses given at about 4 or 12 weeks. Study-wide results and caveats: At study baseline, merely over 5 AZD1222 recipients were seropositive. The donors showed a predominance of white British ancestry and of females, with possible underestimation of clonal diversity. CD4 TCRs associated with vaccination spanned spike, dominating at 160-218 and 743-854.

The CDR3 extends over 15 amino acids. From germline, CDR1 is LGHNA and CDR2 YNFKEQ. J lost 5 bases, V lost 0 bases, and 7 bases had no gene match. The table came from immunoSEQ multiplex PCR; TCRdb's copy has only in-frame clones and leaves some out. The sample carries under 150,000 clones, roughly 89% recorded once. A remark on this clone: No antigen is known for it.

The TCR originated in an adult in good health. Material: peripheral blood, obtained on day 0 of AZD1222 vaccination. V usage is TRBV4-2 and J usage is TRBJ2-7, with 7 bases identical to TRBD2. The CDR3, as DNA: TGTGCCAGCAGCCAAGATCTCAGACTAGCTAACGAGCAGTACTTC. It specifies CASSQDLRLANEQYF.